This entry lists 4 T cell receptor beta chains sequenced from one sample in a study of cytomegalovirus exposure and HLA in healthy donors. Clones were sequenced by immunoSEQ multiplex PCR, and TCRdb holds only the in-frame ones, with some missing. The sample has fewer than 150,000 clones; roughly 79% are singletons. Sequencing used PBMCs. These receptors all come from a man in his thirties or forties in good health and CMV-seropositive.

This chain connects TRBV7-9 to TRBJ2-2; 8 nucleotides line up with TRBD2. Trimming removed 5 bases from V and 6 bases from J; junction bases left unmatched: 5. The CDR3 contains 14 residues. Germline V CDR1 and CDR2: SEHNR, FQNEAQ (reference sequence). CDR3 sequence (DNA): TGTGCCAGCAGCCTTCGGGGGGGCTCCGGGGAGCTGTTTTTT. Translated: CASSLRGGSGELFF.

The V and J genes are TRBV27 and TRBJ1-4, with TRBD1 matching over 8 bases. Germline V gene lookup returns CDR1 MNHEY and CDR2 SMNVEV (reference sequence). This CDR3 is 17 amino acids long. J was trimmed by 0 bases and V by 8 bases; bases with no gene match: 11. The CDR3 here is CASQGQGLPATNEKLFF. The CDR3 DNA reads TGTGCCAGCCAAGGACAGGGACTTCCTGCAACTAATGAAAAACTGTTTTTT.

This clone was counted once. V is TRBV5-1 and J is TRBJ1-1; 7 nucleotides agree with TRBD1. V shed 4 bases, J shed 4 bases, and the junction held 10 bases outside the gene matches. CDR1 is SGHRS and CDR2 is YFSETQ in the germline V gene. The CDR3 consists of 15 residues. The CDR3 DNA reads TGCGCCAGCAGCGGAAGAACAGGGGAACCCACTGAAGCTTTCTTT. This sequence encodes CASSGRTGEPTEAFF.

The J gene is TRBJ2-7, the V gene TRBV2; D possibly corresponds to TRBD1 (5 bases). V was clipped by 4 bases and J by 0 bases, with 25 bases between them. Germline V CDR1 and CDR2: SNHLY, FYNNEI. This CDR3 region has 19 residues. The CDR3 DNA sequence: TGTGCCAGCAGTGTCGACCGGTCCGTAGGGCGGACATCCTCCTACGAGCAGTACTTC. Protein product: CASSVDRSVGRTSSYEQYF.